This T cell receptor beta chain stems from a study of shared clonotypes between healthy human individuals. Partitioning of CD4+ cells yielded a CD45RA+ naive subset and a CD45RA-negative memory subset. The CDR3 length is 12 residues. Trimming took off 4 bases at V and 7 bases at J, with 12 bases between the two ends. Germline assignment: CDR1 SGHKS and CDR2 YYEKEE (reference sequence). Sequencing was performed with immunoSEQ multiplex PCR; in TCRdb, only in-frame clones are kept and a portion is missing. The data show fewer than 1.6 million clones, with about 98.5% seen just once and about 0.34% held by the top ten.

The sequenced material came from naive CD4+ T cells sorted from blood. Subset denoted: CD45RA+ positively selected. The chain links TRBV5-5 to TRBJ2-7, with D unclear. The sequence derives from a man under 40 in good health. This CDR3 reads CASSLTLREQYF. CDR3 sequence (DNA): TGTGCCAGCAGCCTAACTCTACGGGAGCAGTACTTC.